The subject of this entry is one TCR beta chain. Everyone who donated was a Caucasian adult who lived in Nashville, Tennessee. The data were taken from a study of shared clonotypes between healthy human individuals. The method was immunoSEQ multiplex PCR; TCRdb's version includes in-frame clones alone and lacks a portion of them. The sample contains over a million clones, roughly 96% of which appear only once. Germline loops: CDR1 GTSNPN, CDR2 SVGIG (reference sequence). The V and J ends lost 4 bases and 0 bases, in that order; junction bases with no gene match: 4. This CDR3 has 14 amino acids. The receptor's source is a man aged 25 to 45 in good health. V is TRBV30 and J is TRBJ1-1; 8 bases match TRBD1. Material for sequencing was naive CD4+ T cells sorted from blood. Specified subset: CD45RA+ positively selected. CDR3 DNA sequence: TGTGCCTGGACCAACAGGGGGGTGAACACTGAAGCTTTCTTT. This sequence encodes CAWTNRGVNTEAFF.